Reported below is one T cell receptor (beta chain). The data were obtained in a study of blood T cell repertoires in COVID-19. Study context: The origin of the acute and convalescent COVID-19 samples was the United States, Italy and Spain. Sample material is recorded as cDNA or gDNA derived from T cells, B-cell-depleted T cells, or PBMCs.

Per the original methods: Reference gene primer amplification yielded estimated nucleated cell counts. Sequencing was performed with immunoSEQ multiplex PCR; in TCRdb, only in-frame clones are kept and a portion is missing. D and trimming were read from the DNA, whereas the V and J calls and clone size are those reported in that table. The sample lists 150,000 to 200,000 clones; approximately 90% were seen once. The ends lost 0 bases at V and 1 base at J; junction bases unmatched: 2. Germline CDR1 SGDLS, CDR2 YYNGEE. The CDR3 is 15 amino acids. The receptor's source is a man younger than 35 with acute or convalescent COVID-19. Sequenced: peripheral blood. The chain employs TRBV9 and TRBJ1-1; 8 positions agree with TRBD1. CDR3 amino acids: CASSVGDRQNTEAFF. The CDR3 coding sequence is TGTGCCAGCAGCGTAGGGGACAGGCAGAACACTGAAGCTTTCTTT.